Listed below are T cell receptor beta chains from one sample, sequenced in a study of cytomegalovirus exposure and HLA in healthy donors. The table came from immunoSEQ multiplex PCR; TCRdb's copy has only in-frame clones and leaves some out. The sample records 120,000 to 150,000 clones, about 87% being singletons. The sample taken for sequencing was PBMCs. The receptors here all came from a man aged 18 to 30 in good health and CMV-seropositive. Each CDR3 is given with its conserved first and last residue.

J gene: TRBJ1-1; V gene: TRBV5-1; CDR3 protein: CASRTGPTNTEAFF
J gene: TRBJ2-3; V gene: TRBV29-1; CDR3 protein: CSVEGELAGGTDTQYF
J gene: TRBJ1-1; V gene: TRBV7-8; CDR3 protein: CASSLADRGRTEAFF
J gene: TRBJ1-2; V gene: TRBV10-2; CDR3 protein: CASRVQDSGYTF
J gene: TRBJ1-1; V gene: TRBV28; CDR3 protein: CASSFGPQQGYPEAFF
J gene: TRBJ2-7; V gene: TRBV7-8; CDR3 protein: CASSLVAPSYEQYF
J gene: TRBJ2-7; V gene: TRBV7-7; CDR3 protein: CASSYEQYF
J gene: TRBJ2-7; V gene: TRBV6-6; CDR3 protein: CASSYSQGEYEQYF
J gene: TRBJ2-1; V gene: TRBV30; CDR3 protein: CAWSAHRGPYNEQFF
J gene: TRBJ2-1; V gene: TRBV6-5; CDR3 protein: CASSTGTSGANEQFF
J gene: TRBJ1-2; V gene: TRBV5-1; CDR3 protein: CASSLQTPMINGYTF
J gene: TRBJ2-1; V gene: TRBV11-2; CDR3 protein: CASSLLRGAPNEQFF
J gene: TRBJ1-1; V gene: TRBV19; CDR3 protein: CASTPGADMEAFF
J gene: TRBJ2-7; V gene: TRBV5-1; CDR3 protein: CASAPGQRDYEQYF
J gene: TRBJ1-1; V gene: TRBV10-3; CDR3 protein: CASRRDRGDTEAFF
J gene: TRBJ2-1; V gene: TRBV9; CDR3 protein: CASSARLARGEQFF
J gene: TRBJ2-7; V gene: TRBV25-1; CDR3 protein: CASSDEGDRDSYEQYF
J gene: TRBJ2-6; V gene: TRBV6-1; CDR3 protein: CASFETNVLTF
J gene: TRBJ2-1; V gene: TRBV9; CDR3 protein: CASSVSGGLSYNEQFF
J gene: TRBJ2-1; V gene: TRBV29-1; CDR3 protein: CSAEGASGRYSYNEQFF
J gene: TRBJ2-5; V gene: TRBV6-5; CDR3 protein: CASSSTGTSGEETQYF
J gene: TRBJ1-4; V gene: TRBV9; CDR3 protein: CASSAGTQNEKLFF
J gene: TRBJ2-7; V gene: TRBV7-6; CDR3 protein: CASSHPGQGGEQYF
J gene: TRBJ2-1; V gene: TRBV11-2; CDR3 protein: CASSLDSEGAYNEQFF
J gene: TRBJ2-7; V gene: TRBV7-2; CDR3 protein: CASSLTSGSANEQYF
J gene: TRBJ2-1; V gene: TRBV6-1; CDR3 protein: CASSDPTSGGWDEQFF
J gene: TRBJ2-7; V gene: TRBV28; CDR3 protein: CASSLPGHGAYEQYF
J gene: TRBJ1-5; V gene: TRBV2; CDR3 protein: CASSMDRDVSPQHF
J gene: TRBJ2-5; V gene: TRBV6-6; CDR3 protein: CASSYGAGLVTQYF